The entry below describes one TCR beta chain. The CDR3 spans 16 residues. Trimming shortened V by 4 bases and J by 9 bases, and 22 bases separated the two germline ends. Germline CDR1 is MNHEY and CDR2 is SMNVEV (reference sequence). The data belong to a study of T cell responses to AZD1222 COVID-19 vaccine. Overall study: Second-dose recipients at about 4 or about 12 weeks were treated as one pooled group.

Clones were read by immunoSEQ multiplex PCR, and TCRdb kept only the in-frame ones, dropping some. The table records 93,000 or so clones, 75% to 95% of them present only once. Here the sequenced sample was peripheral blood, taken on day 0 of AZD1222 vaccination. The clonotype was recovered from an adult in good health. The chain has TRBV27 and TRBJ2-1; possible D gene TRBD2, 5 bases. The CDR3 sequence: CASSSLMGVGVLEQFF. The CDR3 DNA is TGTGCCAGCAGTTCCTTAATGGGAGTCGGGGTTCTTGAGCAGTTCTTC.